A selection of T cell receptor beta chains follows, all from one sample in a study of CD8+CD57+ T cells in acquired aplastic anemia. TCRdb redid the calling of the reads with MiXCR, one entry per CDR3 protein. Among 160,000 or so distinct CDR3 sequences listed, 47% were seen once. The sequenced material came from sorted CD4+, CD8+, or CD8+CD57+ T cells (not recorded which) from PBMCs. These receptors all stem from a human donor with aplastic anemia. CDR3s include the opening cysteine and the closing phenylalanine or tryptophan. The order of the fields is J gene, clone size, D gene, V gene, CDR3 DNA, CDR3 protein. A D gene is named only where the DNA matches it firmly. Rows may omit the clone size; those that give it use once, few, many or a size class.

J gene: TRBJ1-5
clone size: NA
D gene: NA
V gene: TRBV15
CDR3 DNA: TGTGCCACCAGCAGAGATTGGGGCAGGAAAAATCAGCCCCAGCATTTT
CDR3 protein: CATSRDWGRKNQPQHF

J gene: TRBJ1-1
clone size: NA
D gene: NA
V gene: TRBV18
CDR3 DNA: TGTGCCAGCTCACCCCAACAGGTAGAAGCTTTCTTT
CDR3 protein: CASSPQQVEAFF

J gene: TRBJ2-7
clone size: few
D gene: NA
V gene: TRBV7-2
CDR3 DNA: TGTGCCAGCAGCTTGGAAGGGCCTCCCTACGAGCAGTACTTC
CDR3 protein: CASSLEGPPYEQYF

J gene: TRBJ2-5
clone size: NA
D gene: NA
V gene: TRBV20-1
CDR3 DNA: TGCAGTGCTAGGAACGGGAGTAAAGAGACCCAGTACTTC
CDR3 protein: CSARNGSKETQYF

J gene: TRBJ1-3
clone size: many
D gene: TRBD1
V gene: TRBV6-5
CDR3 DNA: TGTGCCAGCAGTTACGTGGGGACAGGGAGTGGAAACACCATATATTTT
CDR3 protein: CASSYVGTGSGNTIYF

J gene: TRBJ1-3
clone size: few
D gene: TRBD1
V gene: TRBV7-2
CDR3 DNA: TGTGCCAGCAGCTTAGCGGCAGGGGGCTCGGACACCATATATTTT
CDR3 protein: CASSLAAGGSDTIYF

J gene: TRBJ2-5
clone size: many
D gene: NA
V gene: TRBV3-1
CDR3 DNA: TGTGCCAGCAGCCAGGGGGTCTCGAGGGGGGAGACCCAGTACTTC
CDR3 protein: CASSQGVSRGETQYF

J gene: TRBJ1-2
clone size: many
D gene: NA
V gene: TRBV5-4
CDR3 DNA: TGTGCCAGCAGCTTGGGGGGCCCGGCTGGCTATGGCTACACCTTC
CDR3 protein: CASSLGGPAGYGYTF

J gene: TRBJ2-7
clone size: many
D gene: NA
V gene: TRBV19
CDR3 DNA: TGTGCCAGTAGTATAGATCGGACGGGGGCCTACGAGCAGTACTTC
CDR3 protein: CASSIDRTGAYEQYF

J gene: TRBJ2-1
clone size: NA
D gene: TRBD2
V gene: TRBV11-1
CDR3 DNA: TGTGCCAGCAGCTCTCTAGCGGGAGGGCGAATGCTGCAGTTCTTC
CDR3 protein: CASSSLAGGRMLQFF

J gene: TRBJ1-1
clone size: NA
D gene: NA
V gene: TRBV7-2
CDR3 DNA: TGTGCCAGCAGCTCCCTAGGCGGCAGGAAGGCTTTCTTT
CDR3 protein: CASSSLGGRKAFF

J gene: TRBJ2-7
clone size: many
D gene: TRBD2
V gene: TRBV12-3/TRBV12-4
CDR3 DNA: TGTGCCAGCAGTTTAGATCTCGGTGGGGCGGGGGGCTCCTACGAGCAGTACTTC
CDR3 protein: CASSLDLGGAGGSYEQYF

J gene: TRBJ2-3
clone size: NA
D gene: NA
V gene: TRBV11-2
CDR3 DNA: TGTGCCAGCAGCCCCACGGTTAGGAGCACAGATACGCAGTATTTT
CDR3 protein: CASSPTVRSTDTQYF

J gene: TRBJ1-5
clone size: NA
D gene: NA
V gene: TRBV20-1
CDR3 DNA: TGCAGTGCTAGGGGCGGCGGGGGTTGGGTAGGGCCCCAGCATTTT
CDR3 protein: CSARGGGGWVGPQHF

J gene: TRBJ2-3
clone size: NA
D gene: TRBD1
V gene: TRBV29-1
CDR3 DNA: TGCAGTGCTGGGACAGGGGGCACAGATACGCAGTATTTT
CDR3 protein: CSAGTGGTDTQYF

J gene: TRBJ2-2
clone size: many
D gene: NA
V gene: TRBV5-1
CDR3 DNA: TGCGCCAGCAGCTTGGGCCGCGGGGTTGTGTCCGGGGAGCTGTTTTTT
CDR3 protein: CASSLGRGVVSGELFF

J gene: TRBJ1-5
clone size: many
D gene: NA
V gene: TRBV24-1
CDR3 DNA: TGTGCCACCAGTCGGGGCAATCAGCCCCAGCATTTT
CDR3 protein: CATSRGNQPQHF

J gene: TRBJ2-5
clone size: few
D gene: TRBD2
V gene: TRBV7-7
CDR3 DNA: TGTGCTAGCAGAAAGACCGGGACTAGCGACTGGGAGACCCAGTACTTC
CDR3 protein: CASRKTGTSDWETQYF

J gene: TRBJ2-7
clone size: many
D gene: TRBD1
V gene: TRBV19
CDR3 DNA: TGTGCCAGCTCCCGGGACAGGAGATACGAGCAGTACTTC
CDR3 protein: CASSRDRRYEQYF

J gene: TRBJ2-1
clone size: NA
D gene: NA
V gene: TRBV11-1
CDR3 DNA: TGTGCCAGCAGCTTAGCGGGAGTCGTTTTGAATGAGCAGTTCTTC
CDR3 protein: CASSLAGVVLNEQFF

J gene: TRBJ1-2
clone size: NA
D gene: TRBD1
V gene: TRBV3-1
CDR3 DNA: TGTGCCAGCAGCCAAGGGACAGGGGCATATAACTATGGCTACACCTTC
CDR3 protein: CASSQGTGAYNYGYTF

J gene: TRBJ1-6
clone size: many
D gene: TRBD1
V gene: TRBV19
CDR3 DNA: TGTGCCAGTAAGGACAGGGTTGGCTCACCCCTCCACTTT
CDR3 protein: CASKDRVGSPLHF

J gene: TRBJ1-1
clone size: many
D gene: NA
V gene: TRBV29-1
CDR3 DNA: TGCAGCGTTGAAAGCGAAAACAGTGAAGCTTTCTTT
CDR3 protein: CSVESENSEAFF

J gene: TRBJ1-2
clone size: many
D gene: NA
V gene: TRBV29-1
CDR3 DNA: TGCAGCGTTGTTGGCCCAGGGGAGTATGGCTACACCTTC
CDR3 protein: CSVVGPGEYGYTF

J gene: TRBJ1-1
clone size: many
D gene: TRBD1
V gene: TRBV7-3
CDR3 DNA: TGTGCCAGCAGCCCCAGTGGACAGGGCACTGAAGCTTTCTTT
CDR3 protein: CASSPSGQGTEAFF

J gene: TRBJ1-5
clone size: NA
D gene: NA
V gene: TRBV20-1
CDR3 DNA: TGCAGTGCTAGGTCAGTAGCCCTAGGGCCCCAGCATTTT
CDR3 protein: CSARSVALGPQHF

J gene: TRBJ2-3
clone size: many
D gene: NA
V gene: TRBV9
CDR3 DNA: TGTGCCAGCAGCGCCGAGGTCCAAACCACAGATACGCAGTATTTT
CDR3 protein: CASSAEVQTTDTQYF

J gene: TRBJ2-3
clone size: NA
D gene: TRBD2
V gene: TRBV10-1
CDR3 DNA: TGCGCCAGCAGTGAGACCGGGGGGGCGGGAGATACGCAGTATTTT
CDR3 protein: CASSETGGAGDTQYF

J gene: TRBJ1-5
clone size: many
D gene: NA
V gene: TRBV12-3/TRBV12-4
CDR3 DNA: TGTGCCAGCAGTTTCGGATTTTATAGCAATCAGCCCCAGCATTTT
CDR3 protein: CASSFGFYSNQPQHF

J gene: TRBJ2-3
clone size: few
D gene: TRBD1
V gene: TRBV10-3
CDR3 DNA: TGTGCCATCAGGGAGACAGGGATCACAGATACGCAGTATTTT
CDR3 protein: CAIRETGITDTQYF

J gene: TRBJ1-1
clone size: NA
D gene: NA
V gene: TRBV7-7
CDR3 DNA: TGTGCCAGCAGCCAGAGTCGGGGCACTGAAGCTTTCTTT
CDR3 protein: CASSQSRGTEAFF

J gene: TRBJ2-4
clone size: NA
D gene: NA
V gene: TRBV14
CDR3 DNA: TGTGCCAGCAGCCAAGGACCTCTACTAGCCAAAAACATTCAGTACTTC
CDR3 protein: CASSQGPLLAKNIQYF

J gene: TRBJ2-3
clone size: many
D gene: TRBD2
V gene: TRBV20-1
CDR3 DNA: TGCAGTGCTGGCACCGGGACTAGAGTTTCAGATACGCAGTATTTT
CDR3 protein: CSAGTGTRVSDTQYF

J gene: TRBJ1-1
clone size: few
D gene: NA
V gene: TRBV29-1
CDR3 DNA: TGCAGCGTTGATGGGGGAACGGTTACTGAAGCTTTCTTT
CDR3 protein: CSVDGGTVTEAFF

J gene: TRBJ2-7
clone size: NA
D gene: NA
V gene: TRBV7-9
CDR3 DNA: TGTGCCAGCAGCTTAGGTGCAGGGGAGGGCGAGCAGTACTTC
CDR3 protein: CASSLGAGEGEQYF

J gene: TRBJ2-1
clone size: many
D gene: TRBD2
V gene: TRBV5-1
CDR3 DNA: TGCGCCAGCAGCTTTAGGGCGGGGGGCAATGAGCAGTTCTTC
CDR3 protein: CASSFRAGGNEQFF

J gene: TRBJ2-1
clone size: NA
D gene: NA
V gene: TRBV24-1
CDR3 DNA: TGTGCCACCAGGGATCCCTGGAACAATGAGCAGTTCTTC
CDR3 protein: CATRDPWNNEQFF

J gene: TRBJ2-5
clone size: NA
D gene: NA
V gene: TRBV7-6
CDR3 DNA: TGTGCCAGCAGCCCCGACAGCCAAGAGACCCAGTACTTC
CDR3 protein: CASSPDSQETQYF

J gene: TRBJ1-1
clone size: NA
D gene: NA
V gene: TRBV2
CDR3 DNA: TGTGCCAGCAGTGAAGGGGATTTGAACACTGAAGCTTTCTTT
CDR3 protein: CASSEGDLNTEAFF

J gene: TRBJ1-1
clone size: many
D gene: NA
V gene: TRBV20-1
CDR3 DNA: TGCAGTGCCCTCAAGGGGGGCAAGAACACTGAAGCTTTCTTT
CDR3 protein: CSALKGGKNTEAFF

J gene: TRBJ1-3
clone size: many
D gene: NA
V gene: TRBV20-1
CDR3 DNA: TGCAGTGCTAGAAACCCCTCTGGAAACACCATATATTTT
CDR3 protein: CSARNPSGNTIYF

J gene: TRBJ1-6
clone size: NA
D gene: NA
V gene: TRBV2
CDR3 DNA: TGTGCCAGCGGGGCAGGAGGGAATTCACCCCTCCACTTT
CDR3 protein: CASGAGGNSPLHF

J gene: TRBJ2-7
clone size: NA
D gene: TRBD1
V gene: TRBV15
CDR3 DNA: TGTGCCAGCAGTCCAGGGGGCCGAGTCTACGAGCAGTACTTC
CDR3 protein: CASSPGGRVYEQYF

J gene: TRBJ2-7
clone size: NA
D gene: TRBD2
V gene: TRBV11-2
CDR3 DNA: TGTGCCAGCAGCACTGGGACTAGCTATTCCTACGAGCAGTACTTC
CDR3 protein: CASSTGTSYSYEQYF

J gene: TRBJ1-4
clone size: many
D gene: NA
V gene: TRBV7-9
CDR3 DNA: TGTGCCAGCAGCCGATCAACCCCACAGGCCTCAAATGAAAAACTGTTTTTT
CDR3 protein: CASSRSTPQASNEKLFF

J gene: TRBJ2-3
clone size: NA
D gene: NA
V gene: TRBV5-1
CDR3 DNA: TGCGCCGGCAGCTTGGGGGGCGCAGGCACAGATACGCAGTATTTT
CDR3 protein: CAGSLGGAGTDTQYF

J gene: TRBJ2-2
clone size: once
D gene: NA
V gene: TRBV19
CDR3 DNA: TGCGCCACCACGCCCCCTGAGTCCGGGGAGCTGTTTTTT
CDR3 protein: CATTPPESGELFF

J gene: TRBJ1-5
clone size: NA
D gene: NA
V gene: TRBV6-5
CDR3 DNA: TGTGCCAGCAGTTACGGGGGGGGGGTCGGTCAGCCCCAGCATTTT
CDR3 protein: CASSYGGGVGQPQHF

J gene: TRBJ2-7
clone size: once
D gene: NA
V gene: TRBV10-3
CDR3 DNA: TGTGCCATCAGTGAGAAGGGTCCGGCCGCTGCCGAGCAGTACTTC
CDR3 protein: CAISEKGPAAAEQYF

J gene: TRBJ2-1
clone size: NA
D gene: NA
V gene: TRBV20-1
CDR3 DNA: TGCAGTGCTAGAGTAGGTGGGACATCCTACAATGAGCAGTTCTTC
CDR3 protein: CSARVGGTSYNEQFF